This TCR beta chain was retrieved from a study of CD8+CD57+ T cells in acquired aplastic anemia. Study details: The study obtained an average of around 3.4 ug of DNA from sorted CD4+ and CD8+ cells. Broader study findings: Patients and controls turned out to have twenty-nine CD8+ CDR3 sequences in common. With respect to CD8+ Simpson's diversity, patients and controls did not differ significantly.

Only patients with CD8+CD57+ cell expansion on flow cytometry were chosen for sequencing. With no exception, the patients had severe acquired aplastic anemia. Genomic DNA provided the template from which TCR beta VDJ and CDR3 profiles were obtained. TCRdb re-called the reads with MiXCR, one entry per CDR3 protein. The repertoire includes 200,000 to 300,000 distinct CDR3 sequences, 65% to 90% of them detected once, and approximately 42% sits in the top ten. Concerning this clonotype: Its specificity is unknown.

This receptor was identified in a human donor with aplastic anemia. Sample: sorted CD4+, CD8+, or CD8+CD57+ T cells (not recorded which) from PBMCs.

The CDR3 DNA reads as TGTGCCATCAGTTTGGGGACAGGGTCTAATTCACCCCTCCACTTT. It specifies CAISLGTGSNSPLHF. This chain links TRBV10-3 with TRBJ1-6; the match to TRBD1 covers 9 bases. CDR1 and CDR2 from the germline V gene are ENHRY and SYGVKD. The CDR3 totals 15 residues. J lost 6 bases, V lost 5 bases, and 5 bases had no gene match.